One and the same sample provided the 26 T cell receptor beta chains below, sequenced in a study of T-cell reconstitution after alpha-beta-depleted transplantation in children. Preparation of the TCRbeta library was carried out with unique molecular identifiers. One entry per CDR3 protein results from TCRdb running MiXCR on the PCR reads. This table has about 97,000 distinct CDR3 sequences, around 7.8% appearing once. The material sequenced was PBMCs, taken before TCRalphabeta/CD19-depleted stem cell transplant. All receptors derive from a boy aged 2 to 9 with acute lymphoblastic leukemia, due to receive a stem cell transplant.

The chain carries TRBV4-2 and TRBJ2-2; D possibly uses TRBD1 or TRBD2 (6 bases each). Germline CDR1 LGHNA, CDR2 YNFKEQ. The germline V and J ends were trimmed by 5 bases and 3 bases, with 13 bases remaining between them. The CDR3 runs 15 residues. DNA for the CDR3: TGTGCCAGCAGCTTTACTAGGGGGGACACCGGGGAGCTGTTTTTT. This translates into CASSFTRGDTGELFF.

This clonotype was observed a handful of times. J is TRBJ2-1 and V is TRBV6-4; 11 bases align to TRBD2. This CDR3 region has 16 residues. Germline V gene lookup returns CDR1 MRHNA and CDR2 SNTAGT. The trim removed 2 bases at V and 7 bases at J, leaving 7 bases unmatched. CDR3 sequence: CASSDGTSGGINEQFF. CDR3 bases: TGTGCCAGCAGTGACGGAACTAGCGGGGGCATTAATGAGCAGTTCTTC.

This clonotype was counted at least ten times. The chain carries TRBV14 and TRBJ2-7, with 10 bases fitting TRBD1. The trim removed 5 bases at V and 5 bases at J, leaving 12 bases unmatched. In germline, CDR1 is SGHDN, CDR2 FVKESK. The CDR3 contains 16 residues. For the CDR3, the DNA is TGTGCCAGCAGCTTGACAGGGGGCTTTTTGGGTGACGAGCAGTACTTC. As protein: CASSLTGGFLGDEQYF. Using reference TRBV14 and TRBJ2-7 for the parts outside the CDR3, the full variable domain is EAGVTQFPSHSVIEKGQTVTLRCDPISGHDNLYWYRRVMGKEIKFLLHFVKESKQDESGMPNNRFLAERTGGTYSTLKVQPAELEDSGVYFCASSLTGGFLGDEQYFGPGTRLTVT.

This clonotype was detected ten times or more. This chain uses TRBV4-3 with TRBJ2-3; TRBD2 aligns across 7 bases. V gave up 0 bases and J gave up 8 bases; unmatched junction bases: 5. The CDR3 is made up of 14 amino acids. The germline V gene encodes CDR1 LGHNA and CDR2 YSLEER. The CDR3 loop reads CASSQDRASGTQYF. CDR3 nucleotide sequence: TGCGCCAGCAGCCAAGATAGGGCTAGCGGTACGCAGTATTTT.

This clonotype was seen more than once but under ten times. The V and J genes are TRBV6-1 and TRBJ2-3, with 14 bases matching TRBD2. CDR3 length equals 15 residues. After removal of 6 bases from V and 4 bases from J, the junction contained 3 bases not matched to a gene. Germline CDR1 and CDR2: MNHNS and SASEGT. Here the CDR3 reads CASSRLAGGPDTQYF. The CDR3 DNA reads TGTGCCAGCAGCCGACTAGCGGGGGGGCCAGATACGCAGTATTTT.

This clonotype was counted only a few times. This chain uses TRBV7-2 with TRBJ2-4; 7 bases match TRBD2. Germline CDR1 is SGHTA and CDR2 is FQGNSA. V lost 0 bases and J lost 4; bases outside the gene matches: 0. The CDR3 is 14 residues long. CDR3 loop: CASSLAGGKNIQYF. Written as DNA, the CDR3 is TGTGCCAGCAGCTTAGCGGGGGGGAAAAACATTCAGTACTTC.

This clonotype was observed a handful of times. V gene TRBV20-1 combines with J gene TRBJ2-7, with TRBD1 as a possible D gene (5 bases). The CDR3 is 14 residues long. In germline, CDR1 is DFQATT, CDR2 SNEGSKA (reference sequence). Between the trimmed V and J ends, which lost 3 bases and 2 bases, there was a span of 14 bases. The CDR3 bases are TGCAGTGCTAGGTCCGCAGGGCGAACCTACGAGCAGTACTTC. This encodes CSARSAGRTYEQYF.

The V and J genes are TRBV10-3 and TRBJ1-1; 8 bases agree with TRBD1. With 6 bases clipped from V and 4 bases from J, the junction kept 10 bases outside the gene matches. The germline gives CDR1 ENHRY, CDR2 SYGVKD. The CDR3 extends over 15 amino acids. As DNA, the CDR3 is TGTGCCATCAGCTTGACAGGGGTGGATAGCACTGAAGCTTTCTTT. This gives the protein CAISLTGVDSTEAFF.

This clonotype was detected only a few times. This chain joins TRBV5-6 and TRBJ1-4; the match to TRBD1 covers 7 bases. J lost 6 bases, V lost 1 base, and 9 bases had no gene match. The CDR3 consists of 16 residues. Germline V gives CDR1 SGHDT, CDR2 YYEEEE. CDR3: CASSLLTGGTDEKLFF. CDR3 bases: TGTGCCAGCAGCTTGCTAACCGGCGGGACAGATGAAAAACTGTTTTTT.

The chain has TRBV6-1 and TRBJ2-3, with TRBD2 matching 7 bases. The CDR3 length is 17 residues. The junction had 18 bases not matched to a gene; V was cut back by 6 bases and J by 6 bases. Germline V gene sequence: CDR1 MNHNS, CDR2 SASEGT. This chain's CDR3 is CASRPTSSGRGPDTQYF. The CDR3 DNA follows: TGTGCCAGCAGGCCCACCAGTTCGGGGAGGGGACCGGATACGCAGTATTTT.

This clonotype was recorded a few times. This chain joins TRBV20-1 and TRBJ2-7; D not certain. The germline V and J ends were trimmed by 0 bases and 7 bases, with 19 bases remaining between them. Germline V lookup: CDR1 DFQATT, CDR2 SNEGSKA (reference sequence). This CDR3 contains 15 residues. The CDR3 region has the DNA TGCAGTGCTAGAGATTCTCGTCTTAGCCTACGGGAGCAGTACTTC. It encodes CSARDSRLSLREQYF.

This rearrangement joins TRBV11-3 to TRBJ2-6; D is perhaps TRBD1 (6 bases). The CDR3 has 17 residues. Germline assignment: CDR1 SGHNT and CDR2 YENEEA. V lost 1 base and J 1 base, leaving 11 bases between the germline ends. The chain's CDR3 is CASSLGGLGSGANVLTF. The CDR3 DNA is TGTGCCAGCAGCTTAGGGGGGCTGGGTTCTGGGGCCAACGTCCTGACTTTC. The full variable domain, its missing parts supplied by reference TRBV11-3 and TRBJ2-6, is EAGVVQSPRYKIIEKKQPVAFWCNPISGHNTLYWYLQNLGQGPELLIRYENEEAVDDSQLPKDRFSAERLKGVDSTLKIQPAELGDSAVYLCASSLGGLGSGANVLTFGAGSRLTVL.

This clonotype appeared a few times. The chain links TRBV4-1 to TRBJ1-3; TRBD1 might be the D (6 bases). The CDR3 is 18 amino acids. Trimming shortened V by 2 bases and J by 0 bases, and 17 bases separated the two germline ends. Germline V CDR1 and CDR2: MGHRA, YSYEKL. Here the CDR3 DNA reads TGCGCCAGCAGCCAACGTAACAGGGTAGGGAGCTCTGGAAACACCATATATTTT. The encoded protein is CASSQRNRVGSSGNTIYF.

This clonotype was seen more than once but under ten times. This chain joins TRBV12-3 or TRBV12-4 and TRBJ2-1, with 10 bases aligning to TRBD2. The CDR3 length is 14 residues. Trimming at V came to 2 bases and at J to 8 bases, leaving 3 bases not matched to a gene. CDR3 DNA: TGTGCCAGCAGTTTACTAGCGGGGGAGTATGAGCAGTTCTTC. It specifies CASSLLAGEYEQFF.

This sequence joins TRBV9 and TRBJ1-2; 7 bases map to TRBD1. The CDR3 contains 14 residues. Germline CDR1 and CDR2: SGDLS and YYNGEE. V was pared by 3 bases and J by 2 bases, with 4 bases of the junction left unmatched. CDR3 DNA sequence: TGTGCCAGCAGCGCTGCGACAGGGAACTATGGCTACACCTTC. Translated, it gives CASSAATGNYGYTF.

This clonotype was recorded many times. V usage is TRBV12-3 or TRBV12-4 and J usage is TRBJ1-1; 8 bases fit TRBD1. The V gene end was trimmed by 3 bases and the J gene end by 3 bases; junction bases not matched to a gene: 6. The CDR3 runs to 15 residues. CDR3 DNA: TGTGCCAGCAGTTTGTCAGGGGGCCGGGACACTGAAGCTTTCTTT. Amino acid sequence: CASSLSGGRDTEAFF.

This clonotype was seen a handful of times. This chain links TRBV7-3 with TRBJ2-2, with D perhaps matching TRBD2 (6 bases). The CDR3 totals 15 residues. V was clipped by 0 bases and J by 5 bases, with 10 bases between them. Germline loops: CDR1 SGHTA, CDR2 FQGTGA. The CDR3 loop reads CASSLTGGVTGELFF. In DNA, the CDR3 is TGTGCCAGCAGCTTAACTGGCGGGGTGACCGGGGAGCTGTTTTTT.

This clonotype appeared many times. The rearrangement links TRBV4-2 to TRBJ1-4; D is unresolved. Germline V gives CDR1 LGHNA, CDR2 YNFKEQ. The CDR3 sequence is 16 residues long. Between the trimmed V and J ends, which lost 0 bases and 5 bases, there was a span of 13 bases. CDR3 in DNA: TGTGCCAGCAGCCAAGAAGGAGGACCGATGAATGAAAAACTGTTTTTT. Translation gives CASSQEGGPMNEKLFF.

The sample holds a few counts of this clonotype. The rearrangement links TRBV12-3 or TRBV12-4 to TRBJ1-2, with no clear D. With 7 bases removed from V and 1 base from J, the gap between germline ends came to 19 bases. The CDR3 length is 16 residues. The CDR3 loop reads CASTPVAPFFNYGYTF. CDR3 in DNA: TGTGCCAGCACTCCCGTAGCGCCTTTCTTTAACTATGGCTACACCTTC.

This clonotype showed up many times. The chain recombines TRBV28 with TRBJ2-5; D perhaps matches TRBD1 (5 bases). The CDR3 runs to 17 residues. V lost 5 bases to trimming and J lost 0 bases, with 19 bases between them. Germline-derived CDR1 and CDR2 are MDHEN and SYDVKM. CDR3 sequence reads: CASSASQGLPYQETQYF. In DNA form, the CDR3 reads TGTGCCAGCAGTGCAAGTCAGGGATTGCCATACCAAGAGACCCAGTACTTC.

The gene calls are TRBV19 and TRBJ2-3; TRBD2 aligns across 13 bases. V lost 4 bases and J lost 0; bases outside the gene matches: 13. The germline CDR1 and CDR2 sequences are LNHDA and SQIVND (reference sequence). The CDR3 has 20 amino acids. The DNA of the CDR3 is TGTGCCAGTAGTACGAGACTAGCGGGGGGCCTCCGTGCTAGCACAGATACGCAGTATTTT. It translates to CASSTRLAGGLRASTDTQYF.

Ten or more counts support this clonotype. V and J are TRBV3-1 and TRBJ2-3, with D possibly called TRBD1 or TRBD2 (6 bases each). Germline V gene data show CDR1 as LGHDT and CDR2 as YNNKEL (reference sequence). Trimming removed 0 bases at V and 0 bases at J, with 10 bases between. This CDR3 contains 16 residues. This CDR3 is CASSQDQGGSTDTQYF. CDR3 in DNA: TGTGCCAGCAGCCAAGATCAAGGGGGGAGCACAGATACGCAGTATTTT.

This clonotype was found a few times. The chain is built from TRBV7-2 and TRBJ2-3; possible D gene TRBD2, 7 bases. The CDR3 spans 16 residues. Trimming removed 1 base from V and 5 bases from J, with 16 bases in between. Germline lookup yields CDR1 SGHTA and CDR2 FQGNSA. This chain's CDR3 is CASSLVLAGARDTQYF. The CDR3 DNA follows: TGTGCCAGCAGCTTAGTTCTGGCGGGGGCGCGAGATACGCAGTATTTT.

There are many counts of this clonotype. The chain recombines TRBV29-1 with TRBJ1-2; TRBD1 matches 7 bases. The trim removed 7 bases at V and 3 bases at J, leaving 8 bases unmatched. The CDR3 contains 13 residues. Per the germline V gene, CDR1 is SQVTM and CDR2 is ANQGSEA. The CDR3 loop is CSAPGGPDYGYTF. The DNA of the CDR3 is TGCAGCGCCCCAGGGGGGCCAGACTATGGCTACACCTTC.

This clonotype came up many times. The chain employs TRBV7-3 and TRBJ1-5, with 7 bases that match TRBD1. The CDR3 length is 15 residues. CDR1 and CDR2 from the germline V gene are SGHTA and FQGTGA. V shed 4 bases and J 0 bases; nucleotides not matched to a gene: 3. The CDR3 loop is CASSSGGGSNQPQHF. The CDR3 bases are TGTGCCAGCAGCTCAGGGGGAGGTAGCAATCAGCCCCAGCATTTT.

The chain joins TRBV5-2 to TRBJ2-7; the table's D call of TRBD2 was not tested on the DNA. TRBV5-2 is designated a pseudogene. The CDR3 has 14 residues. CDR3 coding DNA: TGTGCCAGCAAGTGGGGGTTTACTAGCGTCGAGCAGTACTTC. Translation gives CASKWGFTSVEQYF.